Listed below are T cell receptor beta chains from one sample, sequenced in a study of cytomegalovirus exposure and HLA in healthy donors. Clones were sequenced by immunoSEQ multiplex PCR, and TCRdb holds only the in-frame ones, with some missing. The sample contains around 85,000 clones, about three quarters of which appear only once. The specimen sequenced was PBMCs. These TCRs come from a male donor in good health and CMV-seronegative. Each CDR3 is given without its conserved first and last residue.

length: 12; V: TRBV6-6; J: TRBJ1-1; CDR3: ASRRGQGNTEAF
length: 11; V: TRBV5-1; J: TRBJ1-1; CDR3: ASSMSGNTEAF
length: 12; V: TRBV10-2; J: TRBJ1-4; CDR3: ASKMGQGNEKLF
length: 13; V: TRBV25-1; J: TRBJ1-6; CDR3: ASSDGQGNNSPLH
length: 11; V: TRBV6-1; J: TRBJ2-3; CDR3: ASSEALTGGGY
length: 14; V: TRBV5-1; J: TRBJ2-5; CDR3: ASSPKLLAVQETQY
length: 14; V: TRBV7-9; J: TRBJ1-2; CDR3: ASSRTDRMYNYGYT
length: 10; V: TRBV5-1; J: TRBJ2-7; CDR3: ASSSTGPEQY
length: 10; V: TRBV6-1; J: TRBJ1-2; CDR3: ASGHRGYGYT
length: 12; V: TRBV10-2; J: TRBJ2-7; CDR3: ASSRSGSGYEQY
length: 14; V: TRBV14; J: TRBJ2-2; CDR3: ASSRPGQGNTGELF
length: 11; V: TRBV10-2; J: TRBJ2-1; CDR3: ASRLAGDVEQF
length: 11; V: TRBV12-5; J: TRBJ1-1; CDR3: ASGPDMNTEAF
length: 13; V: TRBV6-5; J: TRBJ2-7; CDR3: ASSYGTARSYEQY
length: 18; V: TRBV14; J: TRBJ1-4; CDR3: ASSQDPSLKGGRPYEKLF
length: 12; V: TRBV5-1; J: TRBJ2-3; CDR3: ASSHLQGTDTQY
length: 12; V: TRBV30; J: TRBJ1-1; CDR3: AWGPNRGSTEAF
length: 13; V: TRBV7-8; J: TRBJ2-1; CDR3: ASSRLSGSYNEQF
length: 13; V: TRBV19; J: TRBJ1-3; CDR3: ASSRDRTTGNTIY
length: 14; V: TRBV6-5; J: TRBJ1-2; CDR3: ASSYGRVAFNYGYP
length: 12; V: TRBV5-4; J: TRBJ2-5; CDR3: ASSLVGGQETQY
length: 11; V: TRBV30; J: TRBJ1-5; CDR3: ALDRGTGQPQH
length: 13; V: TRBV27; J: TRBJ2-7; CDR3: ASSFSQGRAWEQY
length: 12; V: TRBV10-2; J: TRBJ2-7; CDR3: ARRRGTNPYEQY
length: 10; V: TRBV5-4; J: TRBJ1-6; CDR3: AVGTGNSPLN
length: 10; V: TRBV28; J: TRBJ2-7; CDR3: ASSTQTYEQY
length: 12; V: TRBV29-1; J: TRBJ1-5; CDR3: SVAPGGADQPQH
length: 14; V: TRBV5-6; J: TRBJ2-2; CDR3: ASSDLTGGGSGELF
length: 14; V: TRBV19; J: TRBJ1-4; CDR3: ASSPLLREIGEKLF